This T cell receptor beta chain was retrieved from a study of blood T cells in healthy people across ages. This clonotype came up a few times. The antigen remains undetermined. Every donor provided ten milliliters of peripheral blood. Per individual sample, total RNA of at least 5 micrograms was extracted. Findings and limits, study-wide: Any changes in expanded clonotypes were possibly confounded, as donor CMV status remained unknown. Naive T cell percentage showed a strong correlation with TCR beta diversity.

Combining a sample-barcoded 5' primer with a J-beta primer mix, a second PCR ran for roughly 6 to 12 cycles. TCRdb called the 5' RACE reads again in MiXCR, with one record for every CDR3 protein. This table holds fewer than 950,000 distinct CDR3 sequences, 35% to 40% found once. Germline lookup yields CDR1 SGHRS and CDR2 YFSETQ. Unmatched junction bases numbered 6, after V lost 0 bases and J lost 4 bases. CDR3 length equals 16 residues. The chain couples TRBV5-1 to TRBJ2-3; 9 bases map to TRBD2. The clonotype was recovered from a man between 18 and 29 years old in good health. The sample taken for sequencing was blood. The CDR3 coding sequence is TGCGCCAGCAGCTTGGTTACGCGGGGGGGATCAGATACGCAGTATTTT. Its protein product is CASSLVTRGGSDTQYF.